This T cell receptor beta chain was found in a study of identical twins. Findings and limits, study-wide: Those out-of-frame alpha sequences shared by twins showed an excess of low generation probability. It was possible that invariant MAIT and iNKT cells partly confounded the zero-insertion analyses. Out-of-frame TCR alpha sharing in monozygotic twins exceeded recombination model predictions.

Trimming cost V 6 bases and J 7 bases; bases outside gene matches: 8. CDR3 size: 13 residues. This clonotype was recorded at least ten times. The antigen is unknown. Through template switching, a universal primer site was introduced, and the cDNA contained unique molecular identifiers. From the 5' RACE reads, TCRdb called clonotypes with MiXCR, one entry per CDR3 protein. The sample includes 350,000 to 500,000 distinct CDR3 sequences, approximately 17% of them seen just once. The TCR originated in a man in his forties or fifties in good health. The sequencing sample was made of naive T cells sorted from blood. V is TRBV12-3 or TRBV12-4 and J is TRBJ2-5; 7 bases align to TRBD2. CDR3 protein: CASRKREGPTQYF. CDR3 DNA sequence: TGTGCCAGCAGAAAGAGGGAGGGGCCGACCCAGTACTTC.